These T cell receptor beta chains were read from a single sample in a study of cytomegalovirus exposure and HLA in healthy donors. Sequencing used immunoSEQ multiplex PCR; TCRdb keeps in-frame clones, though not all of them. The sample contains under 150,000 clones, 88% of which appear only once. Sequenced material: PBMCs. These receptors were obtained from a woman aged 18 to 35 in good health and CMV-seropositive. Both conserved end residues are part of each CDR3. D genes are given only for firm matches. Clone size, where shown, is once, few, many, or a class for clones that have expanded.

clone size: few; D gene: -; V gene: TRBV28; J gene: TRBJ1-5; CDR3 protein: CASSLGLRNQPQHF; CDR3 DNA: TGTGCCAGCAGCCTAGGCCTGCGCAATCAGCCCCAGCATTTT
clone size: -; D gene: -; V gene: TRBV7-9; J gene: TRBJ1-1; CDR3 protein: CASSNSLNTEAFF; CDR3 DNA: TGTGCCAGCAGCAATAGCTTAAACACTGAAGCTTTCTTT
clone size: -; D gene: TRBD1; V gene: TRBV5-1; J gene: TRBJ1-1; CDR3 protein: CASSFPREGAVNTEAFF; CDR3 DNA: TGCGCCAGCAGCTTCCCCCGGGAGGGGGCGGTGAACACTGAAGCTTTCTTT
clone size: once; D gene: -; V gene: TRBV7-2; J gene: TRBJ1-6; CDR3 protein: CASSLVWGEGSPLHF; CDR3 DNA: TGTGCCAGCAGCTTAGTGTGGGGGGAAGGTTCACCCCTCCACTTT
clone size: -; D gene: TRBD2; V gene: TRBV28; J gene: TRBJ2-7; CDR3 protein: CASSTAGGYEQYF; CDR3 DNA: TGTGCCAGCAGTACCGCGGGGGGATACGAGCAGTACTTC
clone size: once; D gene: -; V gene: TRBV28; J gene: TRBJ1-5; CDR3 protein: CASSPRTVEPQHF; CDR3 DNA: TGTGCCAGCAGTCCGAGAACGGTGGAGCCCCAGCATTTT
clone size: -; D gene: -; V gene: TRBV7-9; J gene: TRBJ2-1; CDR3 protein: CASSTPGGGTAPINEQFF; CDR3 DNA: TGTGCCAGCAGCACACCTGGCGGGGGCACCGCCCCCATAAATGAGCAGTTCTTC
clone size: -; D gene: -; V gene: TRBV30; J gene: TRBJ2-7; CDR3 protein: CACSRLGPPYEQYF; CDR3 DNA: TGTGCCTGTTCCAGATTGGGGCCCCCCTACGAGCAGTACTTC
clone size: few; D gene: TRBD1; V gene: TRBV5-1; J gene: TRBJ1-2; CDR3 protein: CASSGTANYGYTF; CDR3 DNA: TGCGCCAGCAGCGGGACAGCTAACTATGGCTACACCTTC
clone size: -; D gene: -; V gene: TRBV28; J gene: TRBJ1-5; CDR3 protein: CASSPLRRLGNQPQHF; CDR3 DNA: TGTGCCAGCAGTCCATTAAGGAGGCTCGGGAATCAGCCCCAGCATTTT
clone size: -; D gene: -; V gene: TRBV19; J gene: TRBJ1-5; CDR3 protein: CASSIVPRGAFHQPQHF; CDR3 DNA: TGTGCCAGTAGTATCGTTCCGCGGGGGGCCTTCCATCAGCCCCAGCATTTT
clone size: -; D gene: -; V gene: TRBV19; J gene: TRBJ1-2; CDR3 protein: CASSISEVNYGYTF; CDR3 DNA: TGTGCCAGTAGTATCTCTGAGGTTAACTATGGCTACACCTTC
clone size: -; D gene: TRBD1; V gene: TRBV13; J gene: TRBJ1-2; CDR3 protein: CASSYRQGEGGYTF; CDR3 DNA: TGTGCCAGCAGCTATCGACAGGGGGAGGGTGGCTACACCTTC
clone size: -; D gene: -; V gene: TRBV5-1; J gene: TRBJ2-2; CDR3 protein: CASSLLSTGELFF; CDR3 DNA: TGCGCCAGCAGCTTGTTGAGCACCGGGGAGCTGTTTTTT
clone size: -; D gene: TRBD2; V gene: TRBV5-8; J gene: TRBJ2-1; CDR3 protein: CASNTRATSGWGGEQFF; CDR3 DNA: TGTGCCAGCAACACACGAGCCACTAGCGGTTGGGGTGGTGAGCAGTTCTTC
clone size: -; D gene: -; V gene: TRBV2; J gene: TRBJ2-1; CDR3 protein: CASSEWQVGFF; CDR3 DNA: TGTGCCAGCAGTGAATGGCAGGTCGGCTTCTTC
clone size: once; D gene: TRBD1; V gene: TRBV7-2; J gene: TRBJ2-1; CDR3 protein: CASSWGQGPYNEQFF; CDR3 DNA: TGTGCCAGCAGCTGGGGACAGGGGCCCTACAATGAGCAGTTCTTC
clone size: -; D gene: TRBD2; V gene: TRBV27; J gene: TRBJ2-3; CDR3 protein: CASRALTSVDTQYF; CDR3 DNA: TGTGCCAGCAGGGCACTCACTAGCGTAGATACGCAGTATTTT
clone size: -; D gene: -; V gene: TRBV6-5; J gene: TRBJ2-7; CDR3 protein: CASSPTSYYEQYF; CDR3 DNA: TGTGCCAGCAGTCCCACTAGTTACTACGAGCAGTACTTC
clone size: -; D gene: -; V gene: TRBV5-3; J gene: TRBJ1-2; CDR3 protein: CARSLVSTNGYTF; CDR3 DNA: TGTGCCAGAAGCTTGGTTAGCACAAATGGCTACACCTTC
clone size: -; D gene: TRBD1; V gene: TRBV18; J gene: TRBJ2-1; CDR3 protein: CASSPSNRGNEQFF; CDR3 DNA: TGTGCCAGCTCACCCTCGAACAGGGGAAATGAGCAGTTCTTC
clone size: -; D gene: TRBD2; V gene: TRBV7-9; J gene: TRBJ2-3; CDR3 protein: CASSLSLAGGPSDTQYF; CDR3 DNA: TGTGCCAGCAGCTTATCCCTAGCGGGAGGGCCCTCGGATACGCAGTATTTT
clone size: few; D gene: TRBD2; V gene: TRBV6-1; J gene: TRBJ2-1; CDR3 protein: CASSVLAGVSSYNEQFF; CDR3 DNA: TGTGCCAGCAGTGTCCTTGCGGGAGTGAGCTCCTACAATGAGCAGTTCTTC
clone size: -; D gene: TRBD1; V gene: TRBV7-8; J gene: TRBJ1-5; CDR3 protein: CASSPTGGWQPQHF; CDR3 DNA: TGTGCCAGCAGCCCGACAGGGGGCTGGCAGCCCCAGCATTTT
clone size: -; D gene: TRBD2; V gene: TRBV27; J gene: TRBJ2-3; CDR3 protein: CASRITGLAGATQYF; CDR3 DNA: TGTGCCAGCAGAATTACGGGACTAGCGGGAGCTACGCAGTATTTT
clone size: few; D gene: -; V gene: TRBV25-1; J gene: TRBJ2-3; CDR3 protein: CASSGWATYSTDTQYF; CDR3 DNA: TGTGCCAGCAGTGGCTGGGCAACATACTCGACAGATACGCAGTATTTT
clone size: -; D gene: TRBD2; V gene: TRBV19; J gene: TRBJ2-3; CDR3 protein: CASSPRLAGTDTQYF; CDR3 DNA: TGTGCCAGTAGTCCGAGACTAGCGGGTACAGATACGCAGTATTTT
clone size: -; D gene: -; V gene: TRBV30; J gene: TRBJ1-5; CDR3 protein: CAWSVGGNNQPQHF; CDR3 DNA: TGTGCCTGGAGTGTGGGAGGGAACAATCAGCCCCAGCATTTT
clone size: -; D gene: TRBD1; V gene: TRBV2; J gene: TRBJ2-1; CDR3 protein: CASSERGQGWNEQFF; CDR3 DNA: TGTGCCAGCAGTGAAAGGGGACAGGGGTGGAATGAGCAGTTCTTC
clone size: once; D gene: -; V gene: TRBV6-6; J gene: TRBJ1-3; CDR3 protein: CASSPTDRSSGNTIYF; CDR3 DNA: TGTGCCAGCAGTCCGACGGACAGATCCTCTGGAAACACCATATATTTT
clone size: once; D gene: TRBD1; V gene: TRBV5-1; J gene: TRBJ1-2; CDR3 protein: CASSLGAGGYYGYTF; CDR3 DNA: TGCGCCAGCAGCTTGGGGGCAGGGGGTTACTATGGCTACACCTTC
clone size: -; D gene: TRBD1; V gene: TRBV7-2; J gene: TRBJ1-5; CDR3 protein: CASSLDRGNQPQHF; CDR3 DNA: TGTGCCAGCAGCCTAGACAGGGGGAATCAGCCCCAGCATTTT
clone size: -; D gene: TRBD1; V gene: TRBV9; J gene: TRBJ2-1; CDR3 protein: CASSSGTGAYNEQFF; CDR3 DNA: TGTGCCAGCAGCTCCGGGACAGGGGCGTACAATGAGCAGTTCTTC
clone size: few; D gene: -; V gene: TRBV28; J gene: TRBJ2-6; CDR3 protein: CASSWTTSSGANVLTF; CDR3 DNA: TGTGCCAGCAGTTGGACAACAAGCTCTGGGGCCAACGTCCTGACTTTC
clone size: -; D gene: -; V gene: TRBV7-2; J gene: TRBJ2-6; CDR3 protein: CASSLRNTASGANVLTF; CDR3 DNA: TGTGCCAGCAGCTTACGAAATACAGCCTCTGGGGCCAACGTCCTGACTTTC
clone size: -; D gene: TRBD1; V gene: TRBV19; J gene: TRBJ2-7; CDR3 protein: CASSILETGLIDEQYF; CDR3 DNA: TGTGCCAGTAGTATCCTTGAGACAGGGCTAATCGACGAGCAGTACTTC
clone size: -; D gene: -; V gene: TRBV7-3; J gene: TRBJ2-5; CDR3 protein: CASSPRPGTMETQYF; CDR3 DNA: TGTGCCAGCAGCCCCCGCCCCGGGACAATGGAGACCCAGTACTTC
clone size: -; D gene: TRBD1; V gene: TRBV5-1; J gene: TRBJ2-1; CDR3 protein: CASSLAYMTGSSYNEQFF; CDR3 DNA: TGCGCCAGCAGCTTGGCATACATGACAGGGAGCTCCTACAATGAGCAGTTCTTC
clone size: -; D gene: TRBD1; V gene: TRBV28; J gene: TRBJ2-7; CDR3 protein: CAVRQGGSYEQYF; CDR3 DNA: TGTGCCGTCCGACAGGGGGGATCCTACGAGCAGTACTTC
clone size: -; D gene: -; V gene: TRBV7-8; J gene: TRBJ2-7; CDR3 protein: CASSLAGAQQYF; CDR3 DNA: TGTGCCAGCAGCTTAGCGGGAGCACAGCAGTACTTC
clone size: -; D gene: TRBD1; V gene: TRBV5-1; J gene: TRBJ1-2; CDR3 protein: CASSQGQGFGYTF; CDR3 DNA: TGCGCCAGCAGCCAGGGACAGGGGTTCGGCTACACCTTC
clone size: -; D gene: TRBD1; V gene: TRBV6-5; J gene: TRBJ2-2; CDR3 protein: CASRYGTATGELFF; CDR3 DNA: TGTGCCAGCAGATACGGGACAGCCACCGGGGAGCTGTTTTTT
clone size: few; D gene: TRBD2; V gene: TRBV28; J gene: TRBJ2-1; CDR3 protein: CASSLSSSGNEQFF; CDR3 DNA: TGTGCCAGCAGTTTATCATCTAGCGGCAATGAGCAGTTCTTC
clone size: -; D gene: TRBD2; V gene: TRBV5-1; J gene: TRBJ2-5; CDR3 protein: CASSFSGGPGETQYF; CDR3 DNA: TGCGCCAGCAGCTTTAGCGGGGGGCCGGGAGAGACCCAGTACTTC
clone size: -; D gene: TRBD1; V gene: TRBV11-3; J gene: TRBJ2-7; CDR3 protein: CASSWGTGVEQYF; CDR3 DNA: TGTGCCAGCAGCTGGGGGACAGGGGTTGAGCAGTACTTC
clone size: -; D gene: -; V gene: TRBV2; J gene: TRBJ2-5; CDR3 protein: CASSYQETQYF; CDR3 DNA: TGTGCCAGCAGCTACCAAGAGACCCAGTACTTC
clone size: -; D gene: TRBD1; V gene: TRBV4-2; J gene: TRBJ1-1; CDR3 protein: CASSLGQGAEDTEAFF; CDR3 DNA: TGTGCCAGCAGCCTTGGGCAGGGGGCGGAGGACACTGAAGCTTTCTTT